Each of the 8 T cell receptor beta chains below was sequenced from the same sample in a study of T cell changes during pregnancy in multiple sclerosis. Using immunoSEQ multiplex PCR, the repertoire was profiled, and TCRdb retains in-frame clones only, with some absent. Among roughly 65,000 clones listed, 91% were seen once. Sequences were derived from peripheral blood, sampled in the third trimester of pregnancy. Every receptor here comes from a female donor in good health, enrolled as a control in a pregnancy study.

The chain employs TRBV5-6 and TRBJ2-1; the match to TRBD2 covers 9 bases. The length of the CDR3 is 15 residues. CDR1 is SGHDT, CDR2 YYEEEE, per germline. V was pared by 4 bases and J by 8 bases, with 10 bases of the junction left unmatched. The CDR3: CASSPEAGGPDEQFF. DNA for the CDR3: TGTGCCAGCAGCCCGGAGGCGGGGGGGCCCGATGAGCAGTTCTTC.

The chain couples TRBV29-1 to TRBJ1-1, with 9 bases fitting TRBD1. The CDR3 has 14 residues. Losses at the gene ends were 3 bases for V and 1 base for J; bases not matched to a gene: 3. Germline V lookup: CDR1 SQVTM, CDR2 ANQGSEA. CDR3 nucleotides: TGCAGCGTTGACGAGGGACAGGGGAACACTGAAGCTTTCTTT. It yields the protein CSVDEGQGNTEAFF.

V usage is TRBV7-6 and J usage is TRBJ1-1; D is undetermined. The germline gives CDR1 SGHVS, CDR2 FNYEAQ. The ends were cut back, 4 bases at V and 4 bases at J, with 16 bases in the middle. The CDR3 sequence is 15 residues long. The CDR3 nucleotides read TGTGCCAGCAGCTGGAGAGAGGGTAGCGGCACTGAAGCTTTCTTT. Its protein is CASSWREGSGTEAFF.

The chain joins TRBV30 to TRBJ1-3, with D unresolved. In germline, CDR1 is GTSNPN, CDR2 SVGIG (reference sequence). V lost 1 base and J 0 bases, leaving 13 bases between the germline ends. The CDR3 spans 16 residues. CDR3 sequence: CAWSDVRSNSGNTIYF. The DNA of the CDR3 is TGTGCCTGGAGTGATGTACGGTCCAACTCTGGAAACACCATATATTTT. Full variable domain (missing parts from reference TRBV30 and TRBJ1-3): SQTIHQWPATLVQPVGSPLSLECTVEGTSNPNLYWYRQAAGRGLQLLFYSVGIGQISSEVPQNLSASRPQDRQFILSSKKLLLSDSGFYLCAWSDVRSNSGNTIYFGEGSWLTVV.

This clone was observed a single time. The chain couples TRBV5-4 to TRBJ1-2; D might be TRBD1 (5 bases). Trimming cost V 6 bases and J 8 bases, with 17 bases left between them. CDR1 SGHNT and CDR2 YYREEE come from the germline V gene (reference sequence). The CDR3 is made up of 13 amino acids. This chain's CDR3 is CASTPGQGGGYTF. The CDR3 nucleotides are TGTGCCAGCACCCCTGGCCAGGGTGGGGGCTACACCTTC.

The chain carries TRBV9 and TRBJ2-7, with a tentative D call TRBD2 (5 bases). CDR1 is SGDLS, CDR2 YYNGEE, per germline. The CDR3 sequence is 15 residues long. V was trimmed by 0 bases and J by 0 bases, leaving 10 bases between them. The CDR3 sequence: CASSVGPGSSYEQYF. CDR3 DNA: TGTGCCAGCAGCGTAGGGCCGGGGAGCTCCTACGAGCAGTACTTC.

This chain connects TRBV1 to TRBJ1-1; TRBD1 is the table's D call, not checked against the DNA. TRBV1 is noted as a pseudogene. The CDR3 consists of 18 residues. DNA for the CDR3: TGCACCAGAAACCCTCCGACAGGGGGGGTAGAGAGGGACACTGAAGCTTTCTTT. It codes for CTRNPPTGGVERDTEAFF.

This chain connects TRBV9 to TRBJ2-3, with a possible D match to TRBD2 (5 bases). Germline V gene sequence: CDR1 SGDLS, CDR2 YYNGEE. Trimming left V 1 base short and J 5 bases short, with 11 bases between. This CDR3 is 14 amino acids long. This CDR3 reads CASSVPPREDTQYF. The CDR3 bases are TGTGCCAGCAGCGTACCCCCCCGGGAAGATACGCAGTATTTT.